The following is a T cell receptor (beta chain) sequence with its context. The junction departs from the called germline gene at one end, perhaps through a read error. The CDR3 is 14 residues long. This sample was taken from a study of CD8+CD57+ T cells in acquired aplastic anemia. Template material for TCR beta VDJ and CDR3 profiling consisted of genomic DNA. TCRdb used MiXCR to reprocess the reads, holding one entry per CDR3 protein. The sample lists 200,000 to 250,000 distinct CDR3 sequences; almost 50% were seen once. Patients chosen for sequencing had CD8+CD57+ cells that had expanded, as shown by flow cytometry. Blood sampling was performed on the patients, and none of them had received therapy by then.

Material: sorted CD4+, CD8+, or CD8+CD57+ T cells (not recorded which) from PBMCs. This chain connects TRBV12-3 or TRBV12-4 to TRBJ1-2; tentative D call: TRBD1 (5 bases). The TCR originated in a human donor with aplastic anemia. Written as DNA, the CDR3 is TGTGCCAGCAGTGGCGGGGGGTCGAGGTATGACTACACCTTC. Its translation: CASSGGGSRYDYTF.